The 6 T cell receptor beta chains in this list originate from one sample, sequenced in a study of blood T cell repertoires in COVID-19. Sequencing used immunoSEQ multiplex PCR; TCRdb keeps in-frame clones, though not all of them. The table has 300,000 to 350,000 clones, roughly 89% seen once. Sequencing input: peripheral blood. The receptors shown here come from a woman aged 55-69 years with COVID-19, enrolled during active disease.

V is TRBV5-1 and J is TRBJ2-5; 10 bases match TRBD1. The CDR3 extends over 16 amino acids. Germline V gives CDR1 SGHRS, CDR2 YFSETQ. V lost 0 bases and J lost 2; bases outside the gene matches: 4. DNA of the CDR3: TGCGCCAGCAGCTTGGGGGACAGGGGAAGTCAAGAGACCCAGTACTTC. Encoded protein: CASSLGDRGSQETQYF.

This clone was counted a few times. The rearrangement joins TRBV19 to TRBJ2-1; 7 bases are a match to TRBD1. The CDR3 runs to 15 residues. Germline CDR1 is LNHDA and CDR2 is SQIVND (reference sequence). V was pared by 7 bases and J by 5 bases, with 11 bases of the junction left unmatched. The CDR3 is CASTPQGTAHNEQFF. Here the CDR3 DNA reads TGTGCCAGTACCCCACAGGGGACAGCGCACAATGAGCAGTTCTTC.

This clone has only one observation. The chain has TRBV11-1 and TRBJ2-1; TRBD2 agrees at 8 bases. Germline values: CDR1 SGHAT, CDR2 FQDESV (reference sequence). The CDR3 totals 15 residues. V trimming: 6 bases; J trimming: 2 bases; junction bases outside the gene matches: 6. This chain's CDR3 is CASRPRGGTYNEQFF. In nucleotides, the CDR3 is TGTGCCAGCAGGCCTCGGGGGGGAACCTACAATGAGCAGTTCTTC.

V gene TRBV5-1 combines with J gene TRBJ1-1; D possibly corresponds to TRBD1 (6 bases). CDR3 size: 14 residues. The germline V and J ends were trimmed by 6 bases and 2 bases, with 14 bases remaining between them. Germline V lookup: CDR1 SGHRS, CDR2 YFSETQ. CDR3 sequence (DNA): TGCGCCAGCACCCTTGAAGGGGGAAACACTGAAGCTTTCTTT. Its protein product is CASTLEGGNTEAFF.

The V and J genes are TRBV6-5 and TRBJ1-4; 10 bases fit TRBD1. Germline CDR1 and CDR2: MNHEY and SVGAGI. The V segment lost 6 bases and the J segment 7 bases; nucleotides outside the gene matches: 8. This CDR3 has 15 amino acids. The CDR3 region is CASRDRQGAGEKLFF. Written as DNA, the CDR3 is TGTGCCAGCAGAGATAGACAGGGGGCGGGTGAAAAACTGTTTTTT.

Only one count was recorded for this clone. The CDR3 protein is CASSLSAKAGGDETQYF. CDR3 nucleotide sequence: TGTGCCAGCAGCTTATCTGCTAAAGCGGGGGGCGACGAGACCCAGTACTTC. V gene TRBV7-2 combines with J gene TRBJ2-5; 9 bases are shared with TRBD2. Germline V gene sequence: CDR1 SGHTA, CDR2 FQGNSA. V shed 2 bases and J 5 bases; nucleotides not matched to a gene: 12. This CDR3 has 17 residues.